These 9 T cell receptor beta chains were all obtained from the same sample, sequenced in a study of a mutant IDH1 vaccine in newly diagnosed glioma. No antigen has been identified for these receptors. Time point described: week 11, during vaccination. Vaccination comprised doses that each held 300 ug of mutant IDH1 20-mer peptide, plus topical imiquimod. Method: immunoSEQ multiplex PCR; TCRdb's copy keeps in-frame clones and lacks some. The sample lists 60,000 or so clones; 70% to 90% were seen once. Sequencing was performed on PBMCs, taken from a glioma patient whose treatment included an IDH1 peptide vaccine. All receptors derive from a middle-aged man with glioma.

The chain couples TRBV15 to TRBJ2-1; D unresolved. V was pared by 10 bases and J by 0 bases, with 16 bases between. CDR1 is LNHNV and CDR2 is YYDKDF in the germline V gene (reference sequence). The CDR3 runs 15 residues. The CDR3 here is CAISPTPNSYNEQFF. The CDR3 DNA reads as TGTGCCATCTCACCCACCCCTAACTCCTACAATGAGCAGTTCTTC.

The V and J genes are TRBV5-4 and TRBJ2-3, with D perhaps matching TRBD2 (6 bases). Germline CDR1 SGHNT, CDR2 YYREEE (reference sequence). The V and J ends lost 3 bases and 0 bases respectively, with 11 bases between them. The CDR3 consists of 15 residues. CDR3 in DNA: TGTGCCAGCAGCTGGGGAAGCGGGAGCACAGATACGCAGTATTTT. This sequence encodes CASSWGSGSTDTQYF.

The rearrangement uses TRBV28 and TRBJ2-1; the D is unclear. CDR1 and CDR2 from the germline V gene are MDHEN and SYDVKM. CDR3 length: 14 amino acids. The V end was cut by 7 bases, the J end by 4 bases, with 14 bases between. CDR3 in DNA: TGTGCCAGCACCTATCAGGCCCTTTACAATGAGCAGTTCTTC. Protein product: CASTYQALYNEQFF.

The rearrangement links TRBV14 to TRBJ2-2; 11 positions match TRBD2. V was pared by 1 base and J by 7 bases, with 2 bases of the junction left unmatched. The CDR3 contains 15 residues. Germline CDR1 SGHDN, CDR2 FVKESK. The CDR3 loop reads CASSQGLAGNGELFF. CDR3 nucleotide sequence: TGTGCCAGCAGCCAAGGACTAGCGGGAAACGGGGAGCTGTTTTTT.

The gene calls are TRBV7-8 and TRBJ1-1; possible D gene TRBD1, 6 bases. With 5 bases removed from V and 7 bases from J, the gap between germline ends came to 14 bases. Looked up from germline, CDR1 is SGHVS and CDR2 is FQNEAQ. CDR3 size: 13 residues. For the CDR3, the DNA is TGTGCCAGCAGCCCCGGACAGCTGCGTGAAGCTTTCTTT. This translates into CASSPGQLREAFF. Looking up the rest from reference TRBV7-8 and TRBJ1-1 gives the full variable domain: GAGVSQSPRYKVAKRGQDVALRCDPISGHVSLFWYQQALGQGPEFLTYFQNEAQLDKSGLPSDRFFAERPEGSVSTLKIQRTQQEDSAVYLCASSPGQLREAFFGQGTRLTVV.

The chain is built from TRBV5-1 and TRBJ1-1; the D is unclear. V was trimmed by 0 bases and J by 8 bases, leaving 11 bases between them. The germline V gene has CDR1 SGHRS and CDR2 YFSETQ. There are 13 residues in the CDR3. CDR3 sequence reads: CASSLEFNTEAFF. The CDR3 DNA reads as TGCGCCAGCAGCTTGGAGTTTAATACAGAAGCTTTCTTT.

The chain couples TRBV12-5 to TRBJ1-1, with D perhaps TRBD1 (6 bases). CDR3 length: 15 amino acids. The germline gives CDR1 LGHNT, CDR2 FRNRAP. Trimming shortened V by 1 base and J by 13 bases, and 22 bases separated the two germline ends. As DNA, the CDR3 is TGTGCTAGTGGTTTGGCCGTGGGGGGTGGGGGCAGGGTTTTCTTT. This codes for CASGLAVGGGGRVFF. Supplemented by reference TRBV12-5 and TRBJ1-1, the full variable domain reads DARVTQTPRHKVTEMGQEVTMRCQPILGHNTVFWYRQTMMQGLELLAYFRNRAPLDDSGMPKDRFSAEMPDATLATLKIQPSEPRDSAVYFCASGLAVGGGGRVFFGQGTRLTVV.

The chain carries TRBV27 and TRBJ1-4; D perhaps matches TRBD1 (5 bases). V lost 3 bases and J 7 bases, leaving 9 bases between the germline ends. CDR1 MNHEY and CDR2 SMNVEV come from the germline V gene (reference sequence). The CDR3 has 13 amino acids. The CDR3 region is CASSFWGSEKLFF. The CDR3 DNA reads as TGTGCCAGCAGTTTTTGGGGGAGTGAAAAACTGTTTTTT.

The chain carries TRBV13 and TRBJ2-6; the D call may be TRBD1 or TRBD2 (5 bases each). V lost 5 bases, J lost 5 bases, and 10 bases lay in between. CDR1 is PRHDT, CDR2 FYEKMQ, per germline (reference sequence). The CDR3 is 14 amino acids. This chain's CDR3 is CASSRGTRANVLTF. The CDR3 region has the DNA TGTGCCAGCAGCAGAGGGACGAGGGCCAACGTCCTGACTTTC.